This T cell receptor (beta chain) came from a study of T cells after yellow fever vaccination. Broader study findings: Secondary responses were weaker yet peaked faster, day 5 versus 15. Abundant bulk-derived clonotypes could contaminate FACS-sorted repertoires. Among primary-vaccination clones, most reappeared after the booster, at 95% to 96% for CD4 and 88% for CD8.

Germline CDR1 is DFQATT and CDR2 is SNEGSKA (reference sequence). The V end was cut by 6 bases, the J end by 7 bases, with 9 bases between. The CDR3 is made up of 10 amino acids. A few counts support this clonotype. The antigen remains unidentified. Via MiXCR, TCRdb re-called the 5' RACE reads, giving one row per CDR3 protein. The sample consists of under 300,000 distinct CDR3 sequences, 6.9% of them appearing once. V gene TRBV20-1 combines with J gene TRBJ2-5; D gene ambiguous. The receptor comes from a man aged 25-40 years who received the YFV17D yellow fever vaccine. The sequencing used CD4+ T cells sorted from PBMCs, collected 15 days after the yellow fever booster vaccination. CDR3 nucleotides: TGCAGTGCAGAGTCGTGGACCCAGTACTTC. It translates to CSAESWTQYF.